Shown below are 22 T cell receptor beta chains from a single sample sequenced in a study of CD8 T cells in Susac syndrome. Reverse transcription of roughly 0.5 to 1 ug RNA used random hexamers. Each CDR3 protein gets one entry after TCRdb re-called the immunoSEQ multiplex PCR reads with MiXCR. The sample has 150,000 to 190,000 distinct CDR3 sequences; around 95% are singletons. Sequencing used CD4+ T cells from PBMCs. The receptor set was obtained from a human donor with Susac syndrome.

The J gene is TRBJ1-1, the V gene TRBV19; D not certain. The CDR3 contains 11 residues. The germline V gene encodes CDR1 LNHDA and CDR2 SQIVND (reference sequence). V was shortened by 6 bases and J by 7 bases, with 9 bases between the two germline ends. The CDR3 DNA is TGTGCCAGTAGAAGGGAGGATGAAGCTTTCTTT. It yields the protein CASRREDEAFF.

The chain joins TRBV20-1 to TRBJ2-4, with 7 bases matching TRBD2. CDR1 and CDR2 (germline): DFQATT, SNEGSKA (reference sequence). CDR3 length equals 14 residues. Germline trimming cut 3 bases from V and 0 bases from J; bases unmatched to any gene: 2. Here the CDR3 DNA reads TGCAGTGCTAGCCTAGCGGTAGCCAAAAACATTCAGTACTTC. Protein product: CSASLAVAKNIQYF.

V is TRBV29-1 and J is TRBJ2-2; perhaps TRBD2 as D (6 bases). The V end was cut by 0 bases, the J end by 7 bases, with 18 bases between. Germline lookup yields CDR1 SQVTM and CDR2 ANQGSEA. The CDR3 sequence is 16 residues long. CDR3 in DNA: TGCAGCGTTGAAGAATCGGGGGTGCAAGCAGGCGGGGAGCTGTTTTTT. Encoded protein: CSVEESGVQAGGELFF.

The chain uses TRBV28 and TRBJ1-5; D not resolved. The V gene's germline CDR1 is MDHEN and CDR2 SYDVKM. The CDR3 extends over 14 amino acids. Trimming left V 6 bases short and J 0 bases short, with 9 bases between. CDR3 in DNA: TGTGCCAGCAGACAAGGAGGTAGCAATCAGCCCCAGCATTTT. Amino acid sequence: CASRQGGSNQPQHF.

V usage is TRBV6-1 and J usage is TRBJ1-1, with 11 nucleotides matching TRBD1. The CDR3 consists of 18 residues. Looked up from germline, CDR1 is MNHNS and CDR2 is SASEGT. V was pared by 6 bases and J by 3 bases, with 15 bases of the junction left unmatched. CDR3 residues: CASSRSGTGGRRDTEAFF. The CDR3 DNA follows: TGTGCCAGCAGCCGCAGCGGGACAGGGGGACGGCGGGACACTGAAGCTTTCTTT.

The chain combines TRBV7-2 with TRBJ2-1; the D is unclear. V was trimmed by 2 bases and J by 7 bases, leaving 9 bases between them. The CDR3 has 13 residues. In germline, CDR1 is SGHTA, CDR2 FQGNSA. CDR3 residues: CASSLPLPNEQFF. The CDR3 coding sequence is TGTGCCAGCAGCTTACCACTACCTAATGAGCAGTTCTTC.

J is TRBJ1-1 and V is TRBV6-6; D not resolved. This CDR3 comprises 12 residues. V lost 5 bases and J lost 7, with 11 bases in between. Per germline, CDR1 MNHNY and CDR2 SVGAGI (reference sequence). The CDR3 DNA sequence: TGTGCCAGCAGTGCACCGGACCTTGAAGCTTTCTTT. It codes for CASSAPDLEAFF.

This sequence joins TRBV12-3 or TRBV12-4 and TRBJ1-4, with D tentatively TRBD1 (5 bases). V was pared by 7 bases and J by 7 bases, with 13 bases between. This CDR3 has 13 amino acids. CDR3 amino acids: CASNPTEGEKLFF. DNA of the CDR3: TGTGCCAGCAACCCGACAGAGGGTGAAAAACTGTTTTTT.

V usage is TRBV19 and J usage is TRBJ2-6; the D gene is possibly TRBD1 (6 bases). The V and J ends lost 7 bases and 2 bases respectively, with 15 bases between them. The CDR3 length is 16 residues. CDR1 is LNHDA, CDR2 SQIVND, per germline (reference sequence). In DNA form, the CDR3 reads TGTGCCAGTACCCCATCCCCAGGGGCTGGGGCCAACGTCCTGACTTTC. Protein product: CASTPSPGAGANVLTF.

This chain joins TRBV20-1 and TRBJ1-5; TRBD1 might be the D (6 bases). Germline V gene lookup returns CDR1 DFQATT and CDR2 SNEGSKA (reference sequence). Trimming cost V 4 bases and J 0 bases, with 16 bases left between them. The CDR3 runs 16 residues. This CDR3 reads CSAKTRGVYSNQPQHF. CDR3 in DNA: TGCAGTGCTAAGACCAGGGGAGTCTATAGCAATCAGCCCCAGCATTTT.

The V call is TRBV6-2 or TRBV6-3, the J call TRBJ1-2, with D unclear. V lost 7 bases to trimming and J lost 6 bases, with 18 bases between them. Germline-derived CDR1 and CDR2 are MNHEY and SVGEGT. The CDR3 covers 14 residues. In DNA, the CDR3 is TGTGCCAGCACCTCGGGTAGGCAGAATAATGGCTACACCTTC. It translates to CASTSGRQNNGYTF.

This chain connects TRBV20-1 to TRBJ2-5; TRBD2 agrees at 9 bases. The ends lost 2 bases at V and 4 bases at J; junction bases unmatched: 8. This CDR3 comprises 15 residues. CDR1 DFQATT and CDR2 SNEGSKA come from the germline V gene (reference sequence). The CDR3: CSARPQRGALETQYF. The CDR3 DNA reads as TGCAGTGCTAGACCCCAGCGGGGGGCCCTAGAGACCCAGTACTTC.

J is TRBJ1-5 and V is TRBV18, with 8 bases lining up with TRBD1. V gave up 3 bases and J gave up 5 bases; unmatched junction bases: 3. The CDR3 totals 14 residues. The germline CDR1 and CDR2 sequences are KGHSH and LQKENI. The CDR3 nucleotides are TGTGCCAGCTCACCTCAGGGGGCGCATCAGCCCCAGCATTTT. It is translated as CASSPQGAHQPQHF.

This chain connects TRBV20-1 to TRBJ2-5; no definite D call. Looked up from germline, CDR1 is DFQATT and CDR2 is SNEGSKA (reference sequence). V gave up 5 bases and J gave up 0 bases, with 10 bases separating them. CDR3 length: 13 amino acids. The CDR3 DNA sequence: TGCAGTGCTCTGAATCGGAACCAAGAGACCCAGTACTTC. Amino acid sequence: CSALNRNQETQYF.

The chain is built from TRBV2 and TRBJ2-5; 8 positions agree with TRBD1. The CDR3 contains 14 residues. CDR1 and CDR2 (germline): SNHLY, FYNNEI. After removal of 0 bases from V and 7 bases from J, the junction contained 4 bases not matched to a gene. In nucleotides, the CDR3 is TGTGCCAGCAGTGAAGCGGGGCAGGGGGCGACCCAGTACTTC. This sequence encodes CASSEAGQGATQYF.

The rearrangement uses TRBV20-1 and TRBJ2-5; D is perhaps TRBD2 (6 bases). V lost 6 bases to trimming and J lost 14 bases, with 13 bases between them. The CDR3 runs to 9 residues. From germline, CDR1 is DFQATT and CDR2 SNEGSKA (reference sequence). The CDR3 spells CSAGLNPYF. The CDR3 DNA follows: TGCAGTGCCGGACTAAACCCCTACTTC.

The V call is TRBV2, the J call TRBJ2-7; D may correspond to TRBD1 or TRBD2 (6 bases each). CDR3 length: 15 residues. The ends were cut back, 6 bases at V and 4 bases at J, with 19 bases in the middle. Germline assignment: CDR1 SNHLY and CDR2 FYNNEI. CDR3 residues: CASSRGGQGRYEQYF. The CDR3 nucleotides are TGTGCCAGCAGCCGAGGGGGGCAGGGGCGGTACGAGCAGTACTTC.

The J gene is TRBJ2-5, the V gene TRBV6-5; possible D gene TRBD1, 6 bases. The CDR3 consists of 13 residues. The V end was cut by 6 bases, the J end by 7 bases, with 15 bases between. Germline V gene lookup returns CDR1 MNHEY and CDR2 SVGAGI. CDR3 coding DNA: TGTGCCAGCAGACAGGGCAGTGCCGGGACCCAGTACTTC. Protein sequence: CASRQGSAGTQYF.

The chain joins TRBV29-1 to TRBJ1-1; the D gene is possibly TRBD1 (6 bases). Germline-derived CDR1 and CDR2 are SQVTM and ANQGSEA. CDR3 length: 14 residues. With 1 base removed from V and 5 bases from J, the gap between germline ends came to 14 bases. CDR3 sequence (DNA): TGCAGCGTTGAAGTCAGGCAGGGGTGGACTGAAGCTTTCTTT. Its protein is CSVEVRQGWTEAFF.

V and J are TRBV15 and TRBJ2-3, with TRBD2 matching 8 bases. This CDR3 has 15 amino acids. Germline CDR1 reads LNHNV; CDR2 reads YYDKDF (reference sequence). V shed 5 bases and J 1 base; nucleotides not matched to a gene: 5. The CDR3 coding sequence is TGTGCCACCAGCGGACGAGCGGGGGGCACAGATACGCAGTATTTT. This encodes CATSGRAGGTDTQYF.

This clonotype appeared once. The chain employs TRBV2 and TRBJ2-1; D unresolved. Germline CDR1 is SNHLY and CDR2 is FYNNEI. Trimming stripped 3 bases from V and 9 bases from J, with 9 bases between. The CDR3 has 12 residues. The CDR3 nucleotides are TGTGCCAGCAGTGACGGGCTTTTTGAGCAGTTCTTC. Its protein is CASSDGLFEQFF.

The chain joins TRBV29-1 to TRBJ2-5; D unclear. Deletions cut 1 base from V and 2 bases from J, with 8 bases between. This CDR3 has 13 residues. CDR1 and CDR2 (germline): SQVTM, ANQGSEA. As DNA, the CDR3 is TGCAGCGTTGAAGGAGCCTTTCAAGAGACCCAGTACTTC. Residues: CSVEGAFQETQYF.